This TCR beta chain stems from a study of cytomegalovirus exposure and HLA in healthy donors. Study-wide results and limits: As was reported, the classifier diagnosed cytomegalovirus status with high specificity and sensitivity. Later analysis suggested links between common viral pathogens and several top significant clusters.

As regards this clone: Its antigen is as yet unknown.

Use of 60 Vbeta and 13 Jbeta primers characterized the PCR. Data came from immunoSEQ multiplex PCR; TCRdb stores just in-frame clones and leaves some out. Of a few hundred thousand clones in the sample, under 90% were seen once. Between the trimmed V and J ends, which lost 4 bases and 6 bases, there was a span of 15 bases. The CDR3 has 14 residues. Germline loops: CDR1 SGHKS, CDR2 YYEKEE (reference sequence). This TCR was sampled from a girl aged 2 to 9 in good health and CMV-seronegative. The genes are TRBV5-5 and TRBJ2-3; D possibly corresponds to TRBD2 (5 bases). Sequencing was performed on PBMCs. The CDR3 coding sequence is TGTGCCAGCAGCGAGCGGACTTTCTCGGATACGCAGTATTTT. It is translated as CASSERTFSDTQYF.